The present T cell receptor beta chain was sequenced within a study of shared clonotypes between healthy human individuals. Study observations and caveats: Clonotypes that were shared across a few donors made up around 5% of naive CD4 clonotypes.

Method: immunoSEQ multiplex PCR; TCRdb's copy keeps in-frame clones and lacks some. The table lists about 2,500,000 clones, around nine tenths of them singletons, with about 0.13% in the top ten. Worth noting for this clone: What it binds is not known.

There are 13 residues in the CDR3. Trimming took 5 bases from V and 3 from J, leaving 11 bases between them. The germline V gene encodes CDR1 SGHTA and CDR2 FQGTGA. The V call is TRBV7-3, the J call TRBJ2-7, with a possible D match to TRBD1 (6 bases). The receptor was isolated from a man between 18 and 29 years old in good health. Material: naive CD4+ T cells sorted from blood. Subset given: CD45RA+ positively selected. The CDR3 sequence is CASSTLGGYEQYF. CDR3 DNA: TGTGCCAGCAGCACCCTAGGGGGCTACGAGCAGTACTTC.